This T cell receptor beta chain is from a study of cytomegalovirus exposure and HLA in healthy donors. Study-level background: Unique TCR beta sequences numbering some 120 million came from 150 million to 200 million T cells in an earlier analysis.

Germline CDR1 reads MNHEY; CDR2 reads SMNVEV (reference sequence). This CDR3 has 13 amino acids. The V and J ends lost 3 bases and 7 bases respectively, with 9 bases between them. PCR primers comprised 60 Vbeta and 13 Jbeta primers. TCRdb's copy holds only in-frame clones and misses some; the assay was immunoSEQ multiplex PCR. The sample includes 200,000 to 250,000 clones, 85% to 90% of them seen just once. Sample: PBMCs. The origin of this receptor is a human donor in good health. This chain uses TRBV27 with TRBJ2-2; D may be TRBD2 (5 bases). CDR3: CASSLSGNGELFF. Written as DNA, the CDR3 is TGTGCCAGCAGTTTGTCGGGGAACGGGGAGCTGTTTTTT.